This T cell receptor (beta chain) comes out of a study of blood T cell repertoires in COVID-19. Study background: The United States, Italy and Spain provided the acute and convalescent COVID-19 samples. PBMCs, B-cell-depleted T cells, or T cells provided the cDNA or gDNA that made up the material.

As originally analysed: From reference gene primer amplification, estimates of nucleated cell counts were derived. TCRdb's copy holds only in-frame clones and misses some; the assay was immunoSEQ multiplex PCR. The D gene and trimming were derived from the DNA, and the V and J assignments and clone size from that table. Of about 170,000 clones in the sample, about 89% were seen once. Germline V lookup: CDR1 SGDLS, CDR2 YYNGEE. The CDR3 consists of 19 residues. V dropped 0 bases and J dropped 6; count of bases not matched to a gene: 18. The sequence was collected from a man between 65 and 79 years old with acute or convalescent COVID-19. The specimen sequenced was peripheral blood. V gene TRBV9 combines with J gene TRBJ2-5; 9 bases fit TRBD1. CDR3 sequence: CASSVGLRGTGSRGQTQYF. The CDR3 nucleotides read TGTGCCAGCAGCGTAGGTCTAAGGGGGACAGGGTCCCGGGGTCAGACCCAGTACTTC.